The 18 T cell receptor beta chains presented below share a single source sample, sequenced in a study of cytomegalovirus exposure and HLA in healthy donors. PCR involved 60 Vbeta and 13 Jbeta primers. Some clones are missing from TCRdb's copy, which holds only in-frame ones; the method was immunoSEQ multiplex PCR. The sample comprises approximately 140,000 clones, approximately 85% of which are singletons, and over 1.5% rests with the top ten. The sequencing sample was made of PBMCs. Source of these receptors: a boy aged 10-17 years in good health and CMV-seronegative.

The gene calls are TRBV30 and TRBJ2-3, with 9 bases that match TRBD2. V was pared by 1 base and J by 2 bases, with 4 bases of the junction left unmatched. Germline CDR1 is GTSNPN and CDR2 is SVGIG (reference sequence). The CDR3 contains 15 residues. CDR3 sequence: CAWSDLAGITDTQYF. The CDR3 bases are TGTGCCTGGAGTGACCTAGCGGGGATCACAGATACGCAGTATTTT.

The V gene is TRBV27, the J gene TRBJ2-2, with TRBD1 matching over 9 bases. The CDR3 runs to 13 residues. The germline V gene encodes CDR1 MNHEY and CDR2 SMNVEV (reference sequence). V was pared by 8 bases and J by 6 bases, with 4 bases of the junction left unmatched. CDR3 sequence reads: CASGTGRAGELFF. The CDR3 DNA sequence: TGTGCCAGCGGGACAGGGCGGGCCGGGGAGCTGTTTTTT.

V gene TRBV4-1 combines with J gene TRBJ1-2; 11 nucleotides align to TRBD1. J gave up 5 bases and V 5 bases, and 7 bases lay outside the gene matches. The germline V gene has CDR1 MGHRA and CDR2 YSYEKL. The CDR3 runs to 15 residues. For the CDR3, the DNA is TGCGCCAGCAGCGGTGGGGACAGGGGGTTTTATGGCTACACCTTC. Amino acid sequence: CASSGGDRGFYGYTF.

The genes are TRBV29-1 and TRBJ1-6, with 8 positions matching TRBD1. After removal of 5 bases from V and 5 bases from J, the junction contained 5 bases not matched to a gene. The CDR3 sequence is 14 residues long. Germline CDR1 SQVTM, CDR2 ANQGSEA. CDR3 sequence (DNA): TGCAGCGTTCAAACAGGGGGTGATAATTCACCCCTCCACTTT. Its protein is CSVQTGGDNSPLHF. Variable domain in full (rest from reference TRBV29-1 and TRBJ1-6): SAVISQKPSRDICQRGTSLTIQCQVDSQVTMMFWYRQQPGQSLTLIATANQGSEATYESGFVIDKFPISRPNLTFSTLTVSNMSPEDSSIYLCSVQTGGDNSPLHFGNGTRLTVT.

The J gene is TRBJ2-1, the V gene TRBV19; D gene unclear. Trimming pared 5 bases from V and 9 bases from J, leaving 8 bases between. The length of the CDR3 is 11 residues. CDR1 is LNHDA and CDR2 is SQIVND in the germline V gene (reference sequence). CDR3 in amino acids: CASSVSIEQFF. The CDR3 nucleotides are TGTGCCAGTAGTGTTAGTATTGAGCAGTTCTTC.

V gene TRBV7-6 combines with J gene TRBJ2-5, with 7 bases matching TRBD1. This CDR3 is built from 14 residues. Germline V lookup: CDR1 SGHVS, CDR2 FNYEAQ. The J segment lost 5 bases and the V segment lost 5 bases, leaving 8 bases of the junction unmatched. The CDR3 bases are TGTGCCAGCAGCCTTAGACAGGGCGAGGAGACCCAGTACTTC. Encoded protein: CASSLRQGEETQYF.

This clone is a singleton in its sample. V gene TRBV7-9 combines with J gene TRBJ2-7; D is unclear. The CDR3 covers 13 residues. The V end lost 1 base, the J end lost 3 bases, and 7 bases lay between the germline ends. Germline-derived CDR1 and CDR2 are SEHNR and FQNEAQ (reference sequence). CDR3 protein: CASSLVSHYEQYF. CDR3 DNA: TGTGCCAGCAGCTTAGTGTCACACTACGAGCAGTACTTC.

This clone was found once. This chain uses TRBV5-1 with TRBJ1-5; TRBD1 agrees at 12 bases. The CDR3 contains 18 residues. The V segment lost 0 bases and the J segment 0 bases; nucleotides outside the gene matches: 4. Germline V gene sequence: CDR1 SGHRS, CDR2 YFSETQ. The CDR3 nucleotides read TGCGCCAGCAGCTTGGGGGACAGGGGGCGAAATAGCAATCAGCCCCAGCATTTT. Its protein is CASSLGDRGRNSNQPQHF.

The chain couples TRBV9 to TRBJ2-7, with 8 bases aligning to TRBD1. Per the germline V gene, CDR1 is SGDLS and CDR2 is YYNGEE. V gave up 4 bases and J gave up 2 bases; unmatched junction bases: 5. The CDR3 totals 14 residues. DNA for the CDR3: TGTGCCAGCAGCATCGGGACAGGCACCTACGAGCAGTACTTC. It codes for CASSIGTGTYEQYF.

The rearrangement joins TRBV6-6 to TRBJ1-2; no firm D call. CDR3 length equals 12 residues. Germline lookup yields CDR1 MNHNY and CDR2 SVGAGI (reference sequence). V shed 10 bases and J shed 0 bases, with 9 bases lying between them. The CDR3 region is CAIQEANYGYTF. DNA of the CDR3: TGTGCCATTCAGGAAGCTAACTATGGCTACACCTTC.

Here the CDR3 reads CASSLGLAGGKQFF. The CDR3 DNA sequence: TGTGCCAGCAGTTTGGGACTAGCGGGAGGGAAGCAGTTCTTC. The chain is built from TRBV6-4 and TRBJ2-1; 16 bases fit TRBD2. This CDR3 spans 14 amino acids. After removal of 5 bases from V and 11 bases from J, the junction contained 3 bases not matched to a gene. The germline CDR1 and CDR2 sequences are MRHNA and SNTAGT.

This rearrangement joins TRBV11-1 to TRBJ2-7; no clear D gene. Germline V gene data show CDR1 as SGHAT and CDR2 as FQDESV (reference sequence). This CDR3 comprises 14 residues. Trimming took off 0 bases at V and 3 bases at J, with 9 bases between the two ends. The CDR3, as DNA: TGTGCCAGCAGCTTAGCTTCGGCGGACTACGAGCAGTACTTC. This sequence encodes CASSLASADYEQYF.

The gene calls are TRBV28 and TRBJ2-5; a possible D gene is TRBD2 (7 bases). The CDR3 extends over 15 amino acids. Germline values: CDR1 MDHEN, CDR2 SYDVKM. The V end was cut by 10 bases, the J end by 1 base, with 19 bases between. The CDR3 DNA reads as TGTGCCACCTCACCCGGGGGGCAGGGCCAAGAGACCCAGTACTTC. Translated: CATSPGGQGQETQYF.

The chain couples TRBV4-2 to TRBJ1-5; TRBD1 matches at 7 bases. CDR3 length equals 14 residues. The germline V gene has CDR1 LGHNA and CDR2 YNFKEQ. V was clipped by 8 bases and J by 2 bases; unmatched bases: 6. In nucleotides, the CDR3 is TGTGCCAGCGGACGGACAGGAGGCAATCAGCCCCAGCATTTT. It specifies CASGRTGGNQPQHF.

J is TRBJ1-5 and V is TRBV30; D is possibly TRBD1 (5 bases). V lost 2 bases and J lost 2, with 13 bases in between. Germline V gene lookup returns CDR1 GTSNPN and CDR2 SVGIG (reference sequence). The CDR3 is 15 amino acids. This CDR3 is CAWSSYDSRNQPQHF. For the CDR3, the DNA is TGTGCCTGGAGTTCCTACGACAGCCGCAATCAGCCCCAGCATTTT.

This chain connects TRBV30 to TRBJ2-5; no clear D. Trimming stripped 0 bases from V and 5 bases from J, with 4 bases between. CDR3 length: 11 residues. CDR1 is GTSNPN, CDR2 SVGIG, per germline (reference sequence). The CDR3 region is CAWSVGETQYF. The CDR3 DNA is TGTGCCTGGAGTGTCGGGGAGACCCAGTACTTC.

The chain joins TRBV29-1 to TRBJ2-1, with a weak D call TRBD1 (5 bases). Trimming took 6 bases from V and 0 from J, leaving 18 bases between them. The V gene's germline CDR1 is SQVTM and CDR2 ANQGSEA. The CDR3 loop spans 16 amino acids. CDR3 region: CSVDRAGMSSYNEQFF. The CDR3 nucleotides are TGCAGCGTAGACCGTGCAGGGATGAGCTCCTACAATGAGCAGTTCTTC.

V and J are TRBV19 and TRBJ1-1, with 8 bases that match TRBD1. Trimming removed 7 bases from V and 3 bases from J; junction bases left unmatched: 13. CDR3 length: 16 residues. Per germline, CDR1 LNHDA and CDR2 SQIVND (reference sequence). The CDR3 bases are TGTGCCAGTAAAAGTTCAGGGAACAGGGGGGACACTGAAGCTTTCTTT. This encodes CASKSSGNRGDTEAFF. Combining the CDR3 with reference TRBV19 and TRBJ1-1 gives the whole variable domain DGGITQSPKYLFRKEGQNVTLSCEQNLNHDAMYWYRQDPGQGLRLIYYSQIVNDFQKGDIAEGYSVSREKKESFPLTVTSAQKNPTAFYLCASKSSGNRGDTEAFFGQGTRLTVV.